Shown below are 6 T cell receptor beta chains from a single sample sequenced in a study of shared clonotypes between healthy human individuals. Some clones are missing from TCRdb's copy, which holds only in-frame ones; the method was immunoSEQ multiplex PCR. The sample gives hundreds of thousands of clones, around 95% of which show up once; 0.11% is in the top ten. Selected positively for CCR7 and CD45RO-negative, naive CD8 cells excluded terminally differentiated effector memory CD45RA+ cells. Sequencing used naive CD8+ T cells sorted from blood. The receptor set was obtained from a woman aged 25 to 45 in good health.

V usage is TRBV27 and J usage is TRBJ2-2, with D unresolved. With 5 bases removed from V and 7 bases from J, the gap between germline ends came to 8 bases. The CDR3 length is 12 residues. The germline V gene encodes CDR1 MNHEY and CDR2 SMNVEV (reference sequence). CDR3 protein: CASSLWDGELFF. The CDR3 DNA sequence: TGTGCCAGCAGTCTGTGGGACGGGGAGCTGTTTTTT.

CDR3 in DNA: TGTGCCACCAGGGTAGAGGTCACAGATACGCAGTATTTT. Its protein product is CATRVEVTDTQYF. This sequence joins TRBV2 and TRBJ2-3; tentatively, D is TRBD1 (5 bases). V was shortened by 10 bases and J by 2 bases, with 13 bases between the two germline ends. CDR1 SNHLY and CDR2 FYNNEI come from the germline V gene. CDR3 size: 13 residues.

The chain is built from TRBV7-9 and TRBJ2-7; 8 nucleotides match TRBD2. Germline V lookup: CDR1 SEHNR, CDR2 FQNEAQ (reference sequence). This CDR3 has 14 amino acids. With 5 bases clipped from V and 3 bases from J, the junction kept 6 bases outside the gene matches. This CDR3 is CASSNGTRYYEQYF. The CDR3 DNA reads TGTGCCAGCAGCAACGGGACTAGGTACTACGAGCAGTACTTC. Based on the CDR3 plus reference TRBV7-9 and TRBJ2-7, the full variable domain is DTGVSQNPRHKITKRGQNVTFRCDPISEHNRLYWYRQTLGQGPEFLTYFQNEAQLEKSRLLSDRFSAERPKGSFSTLEIQRTEQGDSAMYLCASSNGTRYYEQYFGPGTRLTVT.

V usage is TRBV5-8 and J usage is TRBJ2-3; D possibly uses TRBD1 or TRBD2 (5 bases each). Trimming removed 0 bases at V and 9 bases at J, with 20 bases between. The CDR3 loop spans 16 amino acids. Germline assignment: CDR1 SGHTS and CDR2 YDEGEE. For the CDR3, the DNA is TGTGCCAGCAGCTTGGGGGGGACGGACGGCCTAGTCACGCAGTATTTT. Translation: CASSLGGTDGLVTQYF.

This clone was detected only a few times. The chain employs TRBV4-1 and TRBJ2-1; D might be TRBD1 (5 bases). The CDR3 totals 17 residues. V lost 0 bases and J lost 2, with 14 bases in between. The germline V gene has CDR1 MGHRA and CDR2 YSYEKL. CDR3 region: CASSQDGTDIPYNEQFF. The CDR3 bases are TGCGCCAGCAGCCAAGACGGTACGGACATACCCTACAATGAGCAGTTCTTC.

This clone was seen a handful of times. V is TRBV7-9 and J is TRBJ2-7, with 7 bases lining up with TRBD1. This CDR3 is 14 amino acids long. The J segment lost 6 bases and the V segment lost 3 bases, leaving 8 bases of the junction unmatched. Germline V gene data show CDR1 as SEHNR and CDR2 as FQNEAQ (reference sequence). The CDR3 DNA reads TGTGCCAGCAGCTTTCAGGGGGAAAGGGGCGAGCAGTACTTC. Protein product: CASSFQGERGEQYF.